This entry lists 21 T cell receptor beta chains sequenced from one sample in a study of T cells after somatic rescue of genetic block. Sequenced by immunoSEQ multiplex PCR; TCRdb stores in-frame clones only, minus some. The table shows tens of thousands of clones, with about 90% occurring only once. The sample taken for sequencing was peripheral blood mononuclear cells (PBMCs). The source of these receptors is a man aged 40-50 years.

The chain links TRBV6-5 to TRBJ2-1; 9 bases fit TRBD1. V was clipped by 9 bases and J by 4 bases; unmatched bases: 4. CDR1 and CDR2 from the germline V gene are MNHEY and SVGAGI. CDR3 length: 13 residues. The CDR3 reads CASGDRVYNEQFF. The CDR3 nucleotides are TGTGCCAGTGGGGACAGGGTATACAATGAGCAGTTCTTC.

This chain uses TRBV2 with TRBJ1-5, with a tentative D call TRBD1 (6 bases). V was shortened by 3 bases and J by 0 bases, with 18 bases between the two germline ends. The CDR3 covers 18 residues. The germline V gene has CDR1 SNHLY and CDR2 FYNNEI. CDR3: CASSELGQGRYSNQPQHF. CDR3 nucleotides: TGTGCCAGCAGTGAGCTTGGCCAGGGGCGTTATAGCAATCAGCCCCAGCATTTT.

The sample holds one count of this clone. The chain employs TRBV2 and TRBJ1-1, with TRBD1 as a possible D gene (6 bases). The CDR3 totals 13 residues. V was clipped by 7 bases and J by 3 bases, with 12 bases between them. Germline assignment: CDR1 SNHLY and CDR2 FYNNEI. In DNA form, the CDR3 reads TGTGCCAGCAATTTAGAGGGGGACACTGAAGCTTTCTTT. As protein: CASNLEGDTEAFF.

The chain recombines TRBV11-2 with TRBJ2-7, with TRBD2 matching 7 bases. CDR3 length equals 16 residues. Germline CDR1 SGHAT, CDR2 FQNNGV. V trimming: 5 bases; J trimming: 4 bases; junction bases outside the gene matches: 14. CDR3: CASSPPVGRETYEQYF. Written as DNA, the CDR3 is TGTGCCAGCAGCCCGCCGGTGGGGAGGGAGACTTACGAGCAGTACTTC.

This clone appeared once. The V gene is TRBV13, the J gene TRBJ2-5; TRBD2 aligns across 12 bases. This CDR3 has 15 amino acids. The germline CDR1 and CDR2 sequences are PRHDT and FYEKMQ (reference sequence). Trimming removed 5 bases from V and 4 bases from J; junction bases left unmatched: 5. The CDR3 DNA sequence: TGTGCCAGCAGCGCGGCTAGCGGGAGGGGAGAGACCCAGTACTTC. It encodes CASSAASGRGETQYF.

The chain uses TRBV7-6 and TRBJ2-6, with 7 bases aligning to TRBD1. The junction had 5 bases not matched to a gene; V was cut back by 3 bases and J by 3 bases. The CDR3 consists of 16 residues. Per germline, CDR1 SGHVS and CDR2 FNYEAQ. The CDR3 DNA is TGTGCCAGCAGCTTGGAGACAGGGTTTGGGGCCAACGTCCTGACTTTC. Its protein is CASSLETGFGANVLTF.

V usage is TRBV5-4 and J usage is TRBJ1-6; 9 bases line up with TRBD1. Germline trimming cut 1 base from V and 1 base from J; bases unmatched to any gene: 3. Germline V gene sequence: CDR1 SGHNT, CDR2 YYREEE (reference sequence). The CDR3 has 17 amino acids. The CDR3 nucleotides read TGTGCCAGCAGCTTGTTAGGACAGGGGTCCTATAATTCACCCCTCCACTTT. This encodes CASSLLGQGSYNSPLHF.

The chain links TRBV5-6 to TRBJ1-1; tentative D call: TRBD1 (5 bases). Germline V lookup: CDR1 SGHDT, CDR2 YYEEEE. The CDR3 is made up of 15 amino acids. V was trimmed by 3 bases and J by 0 bases, leaving 12 bases between them. The CDR3: CASSSGGTVNTEAFF. The CDR3 nucleotides read TGTGCCAGCAGCTCCGGTGGGACGGTGAACACTGAAGCTTTCTTT.

The chain links TRBV5-4 to TRBJ2-3; perhaps TRBD2 as D (5 bases). The ends were cut back, 2 bases at V and 4 bases at J, with 11 bases in the middle. CDR3 size: 14 residues. In germline, CDR1 is SGHNT, CDR2 YYREEE (reference sequence). The CDR3 sequence is CASSFVGMPDTQYF. The DNA for the CDR3 is TGTGCCAGCAGCTTCGTCGGGATGCCAGATACGCAGTATTTT.

The chain employs TRBV4-3 and TRBJ2-2; D call uncertain. The CDR3 spans 16 residues. The germline gives CDR1 LGHNA, CDR2 YSLEER. The V end was cut by 0 bases, the J end by 1 base, with 9 bases between. The CDR3 DNA follows: TGCGCCAGCAGCCAAGATCTGGGTAGGAACACCGGGGAGCTGTTTTTT. It translates to CASSQDLGRNTGELFF.

This sequence joins TRBV19 and TRBJ1-2, with 7 bases fitting TRBD1. The J segment lost 6 bases and the V segment lost 1 base, leaving 8 bases of the junction unmatched. This CDR3 is 15 amino acids long. Germline V gives CDR1 LNHDA, CDR2 SQIVND (reference sequence). CDR3 sequence (DNA): TGTGCCAGTAGTATAGCCCCGGACAGGCTGGATGGCTACACCTTC. Protein product: CASSIAPDRLDGYTF.

The V call is TRBV6-4, the J call TRBJ2-3, with D possibly matching TRBD2 (5 bases). The CDR3 spans 14 residues. Germline values: CDR1 MRHNA, CDR2 SNTAGT. V was pared by 6 bases and J by 2 bases, with 12 bases between. The CDR3 sequence is CASSLNGNTDTQYF. The CDR3 nucleotides are TGTGCCAGCAGCCTGAACGGGAACACAGATACGCAGTATTTT.

The chain has TRBV9 and TRBJ2-3, with D perhaps TRBD1 or TRBD2 (6 bases each). Per germline, CDR1 SGDLS and CDR2 YYNGEE. V gave up 3 bases and J gave up 13 bases, with 15 bases separating them. CDR3 length equals 12 residues. The CDR3 DNA follows: TGTGCCAGCAGCGCCACGGGGGCGGCAGAGTATTTT. Protein: CASSATGAAEYF.

The chain couples TRBV7-2 to TRBJ1-1, with D unclear. The CDR3 has 12 residues. Per the germline V gene, CDR1 is SGHTA and CDR2 is FQGNSA. The V gene lost 1 base and the J gene lost 6 bases, with 6 bases spanning the gap. CDR3 sequence reads: CASSLDGPEAFF. The CDR3, as DNA: TGTGCCAGCAGCTTAGATGGCCCTGAAGCTTTCTTT.

The rearrangement uses TRBV2 and TRBJ1-2; 10 nucleotides match TRBD1. The V gene end was trimmed by 6 bases and the J gene end by 5 bases; junction bases not matched to a gene: 9. The CDR3 is 15 residues long. Per the germline V gene, CDR1 is SNHLY and CDR2 is FYNNEI. The CDR3, as DNA: TGTGCCAGCAGGCGAGACAGGGGGCTTGGGTATGGCTACACCTTC. Protein sequence: CASRRDRGLGYGYTF.

The chain links TRBV18 to TRBJ1-1; D perhaps matches TRBD1 (5 bases). This CDR3 has 15 amino acids. From germline, CDR1 is KGHSH and CDR2 LQKENI. V dropped 1 base and J dropped 2 bases, with 11 bases sitting between them. In DNA, the CDR3 is TGTGCCAGCTCACCACGAGACAGTGATAACACTGAAGCTTTCTTT. Translating gives CASSPRDSDNTEAFF. The whole variable domain, filled in from reference TRBV18 and TRBJ1-1, reads NAGVMQNPRHLVRRRGQEARLRCSPMKGHSHVYWYRQLPEEGLKFMVYLQKENIIDESGMPKERFSAEFPKEGPSILRIQQVVRGDSAAYFCASSPRDSDNTEAFFGQGTRLTVV.

This CDR3 is CASGSRGQAFF. The DNA for the CDR3 is TGTGCCAGCGGGAGCAGGGGCCAAGCTTTCTTT. The rearrangement links TRBV28 to TRBJ1-1, with D possibly being TRBD1 (6 bases). CDR3 size: 11 residues. V lost 8 bases and J lost 9, with 13 bases in between. Per the germline V gene, CDR1 is MDHEN and CDR2 is SYDVKM.

This rearrangement joins TRBV11-2 to TRBJ2-3; 9 positions agree with TRBD2. The J segment lost 2 bases and the V segment lost 1 base, leaving 7 bases of the junction unmatched. CDR3 size: 17 residues. Germline V gives CDR1 SGHAT, CDR2 FQNNGV. The chain's CDR3 is CASSLGSSSGATDTQYF. As DNA, the CDR3 is TGTGCCAGCAGCTTAGGGTCCTCTAGCGGGGCCACAGATACGCAGTATTTT. Full variable domain (outside the CDR3, taken from reference TRBV11-2 and TRBJ2-3): EAGVAQSPRYKIIEKRQSVAFWCNPISGHATLYWYQQILGQGPKLLIQFQNNGVVDDSQLPKDRFSAERLKGVDSTLKIQPAKLEDSAVYLCASSLGSSSGATDTQYFGPGTRLTVL.

This rearrangement joins TRBV5-1 to TRBJ2-2, with 14 bases lining up with TRBD2. Germline V gene sequence: CDR1 SGHRS, CDR2 YFSETQ. Trimming at V came to 6 bases and at J to 2 bases, leaving 6 bases not matched to a gene. This CDR3 has 17 residues. The CDR3 loop is CASTGTSGSYNTGELFF. The CDR3, as DNA: TGCGCCAGCACCGGGACTAGCGGGAGTTATAACACCGGGGAGCTGTTTTTT.

J is TRBJ1-1 and V is TRBV7-3; 9 positions agree with TRBD1. The CDR3 consists of 15 residues. CDR1 and CDR2 (germline): SGHTA, FQGTGA. V lost 5 bases and J lost 1; bases outside the gene matches: 5. The CDR3 sequence: CASSPQGQGNTEAFF. In DNA form, the CDR3 reads TGTGCCAGCAGCCCCCAGGGACAGGGGAACACTGAAGCTTTCTTT.

V usage is TRBV9 and J usage is TRBJ2-1, with D possibly being TRBD2 (5 bases). V was pared by 3 bases and J by 10 bases, with 20 bases between. Germline loops: CDR1 SGDLS, CDR2 YYNGEE. The CDR3 spans 15 residues. The CDR3 spells CASSERPPPREEQFF. The CDR3 nucleotides are TGTGCCAGCAGCGAGCGCCCTCCCCCCCGGGAAGAGCAGTTCTTC.